Listed here are 16 T cell receptor beta chains from one sample, sequenced in a study of blood T cells in healthy people across ages. Next came a second PCR, run for about 7 to 12 cycles, which used a sample-barcoded 5' primer along with a J-beta primer mix. Via MiXCR, TCRdb re-called the 5' RACE reads, giving one row per CDR3 protein. The data show under 2 million distinct CDR3 sequences, with around 36% seen just once and about 11% held by the top ten. Sequenced sample: blood. The receptors derive from a woman aged 25 to 39 in good health.

The rearrangement joins TRBV11-2 to TRBJ2-7, with D possibly being TRBD1 or TRBD2 (5 bases each). Trimming took 5 bases from V and 3 from J, leaving 14 bases between them. CDR1 is SGHAT, CDR2 FQNNGV, per germline. The CDR3 runs 14 residues. The CDR3 sequence is CASSEGIDFYEQYF. CDR3 in DNA: TGTGCCAGCAGCGAGGGGATCGATTTCTACGAGCAGTACTTC.

V is TRBV20-1 and J is TRBJ2-3; D might be TRBD2 (5 bases). Trimming took 2 bases from V and 4 from J, leaving 25 bases between them. CDR3 size: 18 residues. Germline-derived CDR1 and CDR2 are DFQATT and SNEGSKA (reference sequence). The CDR3 sequence is CSARTIRLGGLGSDTQYF. Written as DNA, the CDR3 is TGCAGTGCTAGAACTATAAGGCTAGGCGGGCTGGGTTCAGATACGCAGTATTTT.

Only a few counts were recorded for this clonotype. The chain combines TRBV4-1 with TRBJ2-2; no reliable D call. V was clipped by 1 base and J by 7 bases, with 4 bases between them. The germline gives CDR1 MGHRA, CDR2 YSYEKL. The CDR3 totals 12 residues. The CDR3, as DNA: TGCGCCAGCAGCCAAGGGTTCGGGGAGCTGTTTTTT. This gives the protein CASSQGFGELFF.

The chain carries TRBV12-3 or TRBV12-4 and TRBJ2-1; no firm D call. V was trimmed by 2 bases and J by 5 bases, leaving 7 bases between them. The CDR3 has 13 residues. The CDR3 sequence: CASSLYYNNEQFF. CDR3 sequence (DNA): TGTGCCAGCAGTTTATACTATAACAATGAGCAGTTCTTC.

This clonotype was picked up a small number of times. This chain uses TRBV10-3 with TRBJ2-7; either TRBD1 or TRBD2 may supply D (6 bases each). The V gene's germline CDR1 is ENHRY and CDR2 SYGVKD. This CDR3 contains 16 residues. V lost 3 bases and J 0 bases, leaving 15 bases between the germline ends. Here the CDR3 reads CAISDPRGDSSYEQYF. CDR3 DNA: TGTGCCATCAGTGACCCAAGGGGGGATAGCTCCTACGAGCAGTACTTC.

In its sample, this clonotype was seen many times. The chain combines TRBV4-1 with TRBJ2-3; D might be TRBD2 (5 bases). V was pared by 1 base and J by 4 bases, with 18 bases between. CDR1 and CDR2 from the germline V gene are MGHRA and YSYEKL. The CDR3 loop spans 17 amino acids. The CDR3 region is CASSQGGVGFHSDTQYF. The CDR3 DNA is TGCGCCAGCAGCCAAGGGGGAGTGGGATTTCACTCAGATACGCAGTATTTT.

A few counts support this clonotype. V and J are TRBV20-1 and TRBJ2-5; the D is unclear. Germline V lookup: CDR1 DFQATT, CDR2 SNEGSKA (reference sequence). The CDR3 length is 11 residues. Trimming pared 6 bases from V and 9 bases from J, leaving 14 bases between. CDR3 in amino acids: CSAERLTSQYF. CDR3 DNA sequence: TGCAGTGCCGAACGCCTAACATCCCAGTACTTC.

The chain joins TRBV4-1 to TRBJ1-2, with D uncertain. V was clipped by 3 bases and J by 7 bases, with 30 bases between them. CDR1 is MGHRA, CDR2 YSYEKL, per germline. The CDR3 extends over 19 amino acids. The CDR3 DNA sequence: TGCGCCAGCAGCCACGACCCCTATTTAAAAACAGAAATGAGAGGTGGCTACACCTTC. Translated, it gives CASSHDPYLKTEMRGGYTF.

This clonotype was found many times. This chain connects TRBV24-1 to TRBJ2-5, with D perhaps matching TRBD1 (6 bases). Germline-derived CDR1 and CDR2 are KGHDR and SFDVKD. Trimming took 9 bases from V and 5 from J, leaving 15 bases between them. CDR3 length equals 13 residues. Here the CDR3 reads CATGVQGVETQYF. CDR3 nucleotide sequence: TGTGCCACCGGCGTACAGGGAGTTGAGACCCAGTACTTC.

There are a few counts of this clonotype. V gene TRBV30 combines with J gene TRBJ2-7; a possible D gene is TRBD1 (6 bases). Germline V gene sequence: CDR1 GTSNPN, CDR2 SVGIG (reference sequence). The CDR3 covers 11 residues. CDR3 region: CGSGDSYEQYF. CDR3 nucleotides: TGTGGGTCAGGGGATTCCTACGAGCAGTACTTC.

The rearrangement links TRBV10-1 to TRBJ2-3, with 11 positions matching TRBD2. Germline CDR1 and CDR2: WNHNN and SYGVQD (reference sequence). Trimming at V came to 5 bases and at J to 6 bases, leaving 10 bases not matched to a gene. The CDR3 totals 16 residues. The CDR3 DNA is TGCGCCAGCAGTACAGGGACTAGCGGAACCCACGATACGCAGTATTTT. It encodes CASSTGTSGTHDTQYF.

The chain is built from TRBV7-2 and TRBJ2-3; TRBD2 might be the D (7 bases). Germline CDR1 and CDR2: SGHTA and FQGNSA. CDR3 length equals 18 residues. V lost 8 bases and J lost 2, with 26 bases in between. The CDR3 sequence: CASSEGGWRGMHTDTQYF. Here the CDR3 DNA reads TGTGCCAGCTCCGAGGGGGGGTGGAGAGGGATGCACACAGATACGCAGTATTTT. The full variable domain, in which reference TRBV7-2 and TRBJ2-3 provide the parts outside the CDR3, is GAGVSQSPSNKVTEKGKDVELRCDPISGHTALYWYRQSLGQGLEFLIYFQGNSAPDKSGLPSDRFSAERTGGSVSTLTIQRTQQEDSAVYLCASSEGGWRGMHTDTQYFGPGTRLTVL.

The chain employs TRBV20-1 and TRBJ1-5; 8 positions agree with TRBD1. The CDR3 has 13 residues. CDR1 is DFQATT and CDR2 is SNEGSKA in the germline V gene (reference sequence). V shed 2 bases, J shed 7 bases, and the junction held 4 bases outside the gene matches. Written as DNA, the CDR3 is TGCAGTGCTAGACAGGGGGCAATGCAGCCCCAGCATTTT. Protein product: CSARQGAMQPQHF.

This clonotype showed up just a few times. V and J are TRBV13 and TRBJ1-6; tentative D call: TRBD1 (6 bases). Per germline, CDR1 PRHDT and CDR2 FYEKMQ (reference sequence). The CDR3 covers 14 residues. Trimming took 10 bases from V and 5 from J, leaving 15 bases between them. CDR3 loop: CATTQGDHNSPLHF. The CDR3 bases are TGTGCCACCACACAGGGAGACCATAATTCACCCCTCCACTTT.

This clonotype was picked up a small number of times. The gene calls are TRBV20-1 and TRBJ2-1, with D maybe TRBD2 (6 bases). CDR1 and CDR2 (germline): DFQATT, SNEGSKA (reference sequence). The CDR3 runs to 16 residues. V was shortened by 6 bases and J by 5 bases, with 23 bases between the two germline ends. CDR3 loop: CSAGGLGGATHNEQFF. The DNA of the CDR3 is TGCAGTGCCGGAGGGTTGGGCGGAGCCACCCACAATGAGCAGTTCTTC.

The chain joins TRBV27 to TRBJ2-1; 11 positions match TRBD2. The V gene end was trimmed by 4 bases and the J gene end by 6 bases; junction bases not matched to a gene: 11. CDR3 length equals 17 residues. Per the germline V gene, CDR1 is MNHEY and CDR2 is SMNVEV (reference sequence). This chain's CDR3 is CASSSTAGLAELNEQFF. CDR3 DNA sequence: TGTGCCAGCAGTTCGACAGCGGGACTAGCGGAGCTCAATGAGCAGTTCTTC.